The 7 T cell receptor beta chains below were found in one sample sequenced in a study of blood T cell repertoires in COVID-19. Libraries were prepared by immunoSEQ multiplex PCR; TCRdb keeps only in-frame clonotypes and omits some of them. The profile shows more than 15,000 clones, about 89% of them singletons. Sequenced sample: peripheral blood. Receptors originate from a human donor in a cohort sampled during active COVID-19.

This chain connects TRBV7-6 to TRBJ2-7; 7 bases line up with TRBD2. CDR1 SGHVS and CDR2 FNYEAQ come from the germline V gene. V dropped 5 bases and J dropped 2; count of bases not matched to a gene: 0. CDR3 length equals 12 residues. CDR3 coding DNA: TGTGCCAGCAGCCGGGGGGCCTACGAGCAGTACTTC. Translated, it gives CASSRGAYEQYF. The variable domain in full, with the rest retrieved from reference TRBV7-6 and TRBJ2-7, is GAGVSQSPRYKVTKRGQDVALRCDPISGHVSLYWYRQALGQGPEFLTYFNYEAQQDKSGLPNDRFSAERPEGSISTLTIQRTEQRDSAMYRCASSRGAYEQYFGPGTRLTVT.

The V call is TRBV9, the J call TRBJ2-3; TRBD2 agrees at 8 bases. The J segment lost 3 bases and the V segment lost 0 bases, leaving 9 bases of the junction unmatched. CDR1 and CDR2 (germline): SGDLS, YYNGEE. The CDR3 totals 17 residues. The CDR3: CASSVVGAGAGTDTQYF. For the CDR3, the DNA is TGTGCCAGCAGCGTAGTCGGAGCGGGGGCTGGGACAGATACGCAGTATTTT.

The CDR3 DNA is TGTGCCAGCCAGGCCCCCCCAGGCAATACGCAGTATTTT. This translates into CASQAPPGNTQYF. This rearrangement joins TRBV6-5 to TRBJ2-3, with no clear D. The CDR3 has 13 amino acids. Germline loops: CDR1 MNHEY, CDR2 SVGAGI. The ends were cut back, 8 bases at V and 7 bases at J, with 16 bases in the middle.

The chain links TRBV6-4 to TRBJ2-3, with 7 bases aligning to TRBD2. The germline gives CDR1 MRHNA, CDR2 SNTAGT. The V and J ends lost 2 bases and 2 bases, in that order; junction bases with no gene match: 4. The CDR3 is 15 residues long. CDR3 coding DNA: TGTGCCAGCAGTGACGGGAGGGCCCCCACAGATACGCAGTATTTT. Its translation: CASSDGRAPTDTQYF.

The V gene is TRBV3-1 (or the pseudogene TRBV3-2), the J gene TRBJ2-3; TRBD2 aligns across 11 bases. The CDR3 totals 21 residues. Germline CDR1 and CDR2: LGHDT and YNNKEL (reference sequence). Unmatched junction bases numbered 19, after V lost 0 bases and J lost 5 bases. The CDR3 loop is CASSQDLPSYSGTSGRDTQYF. The CDR3 nucleotides are TGTGCCAGCAGCCAAGATCTGCCCTCTTACTCCGGGACTAGCGGCAGAGATACGCAGTATTTT.

The chain links TRBV28 to TRBJ2-3; 8 nucleotides match TRBD1. CDR1 is MDHEN, CDR2 SYDVKM, per germline. V shed 8 bases and J 11 bases; nucleotides not matched to a gene: 15. This CDR3 region has 14 residues. The CDR3 loop reads CASAYPGQARGQYF. The CDR3 coding sequence is TGTGCCAGCGCCTACCCGGGACAGGCCCGGGGGCAGTATTTT.

CDR3 in DNA: TGTGCCAGCAGACAATCGACAGGGAGCTCCTATAATTCACCCCTCCACTTT. Its translation: CASRQSTGSSYNSPLHF. The rearrangement uses TRBV7-2 and TRBJ1-6; 7 positions agree with TRBD1. The CDR3 consists of 17 residues. Trimming at V came to 6 bases and at J to 0 bases, leaving 8 bases not matched to a gene. Germline CDR1 reads SGHTA; CDR2 reads FQGNSA. Using reference TRBV7-2 and TRBJ1-6 for the parts outside the CDR3, the full variable domain is GAGVSQSPSNKVTEKGKDVELRCDPISGHTALYWYRQSLGQGLEFLIYFQGNSAPDKSGLPSDRFSAERTGGSVSTLTIQRTQQEDSAVYLCASRQSTGSSYNSPLHFGNGTRLTVT.